Sequencing of this TCR beta chain was carried out in a study of early stage breast cancer tumors. As for the study in general: Most invasive tumors, about 80% of the 16, were ER+/PR+/HER2-.

The CDR3 is 13 residues long. V was trimmed by 0 bases and J by 5 bases, leaving 7 bases between them. Germline assignment: CDR1 MGHRA and CDR2 YSYEKL. Broader study findings: Compared with adjacent normal breast tissue, tumors showed roughly 2.4-fold greater T cell density and higher clonality. Most shared enriched TCRB sequences were commonly generated ones. Bulk DNA sequencing of unsorted cells missed chain pairing and markers.

Details on this clone: Its antigen is unknown.

Sequencing used immunoSEQ multiplex PCR; TCRdb keeps in-frame clones, though not all of them. The repertoire consists of some 41,000 clones, with 55% to 75% occurring once and the leading ten covering 7.2%. V gene TRBV4-1 combines with J gene TRBJ2-5, with a weak D call TRBD1 (6 bases). The sequence was collected from a person in their fifties with breast cancer. Material: blood. As DNA, the CDR3 is TGCGCCAGCAGCCAAGATACAGGGGAGACCCAGTACTTC. Its protein is CASSQDTGETQYF.